The text below deals with one TCR beta chain. Covering alpha and beta chains, TRAV- and TRBV-specific primers were used for the first-strand cDNA. Over roughly 20 PCR cycles, TCRs were amplified from a constant-region primer and V-primer adapter. One entry per CDR3 protein results from TCRdb running MiXCR on the reads. The sample yields about 30,000 distinct CDR3 sequences, 45% to 50% seen once. The time point is: after trial treatment. Regarding treatment: LDRT plus nivolumab, ipilimumab, low-dose cyclophosphamide and aspirin (RACIN trial). This entry belongs to a study of low-dose radiotherapy and immunotherapy resistance in tumors. The germline V gene encodes CDR1 MDHEN and CDR2 SYDVKM. The CDR3 has 16 amino acids. V lost 5 bases to trimming and J lost 6 bases, with 21 bases between them.

V usage is TRBV28 and J usage is TRBJ2-3; D is possibly TRBD2 (7 bases). The TCR comes from a male donor with gallbladder cancer. Sequencing was performed on PBMCs, taken after low-dose radiotherapy plus immunotherapy. The CDR3 loop is CASSEIAGGGDDTQYF. In DNA, the CDR3 is TGTGCCAGCAGTGAGATAGCGGGTGGGGGCGATGATACGCAGTATTTT.